What follows are 6 T cell receptor beta chains derived from one specimen sequenced in a study of cytomegalovirus exposure and HLA in healthy donors. Primers for the PCR totalled 60 Vbeta and 13 Jbeta. Sequencing used immunoSEQ multiplex PCR; TCRdb keeps in-frame clones, though not all of them. The table for this sample gives fewer than 100,000 clones. The sequenced sample was PBMCs. The receptor set was obtained from a woman aged 55-69 years in good health and CMV-seronegative.

The chain employs TRBV4-2 and TRBJ1-5, with a weak D call TRBD1 (5 bases). Trimming cost V 4 bases and J 0 bases, with 10 bases left between them. CDR1 and CDR2 (germline): LGHNA, YNFKEQ. The CDR3 runs 15 residues. The CDR3 nucleotides read TGTGCCAGCAGCCCGCAGACAGTTAGCAATCAGCCCCAGCATTTT. The encoded protein is CASSPQTVSNQPQHF.

Worth noting for this clone: The sample has other DNA sequences that encode this CDR3 too. The J gene is TRBJ1-1, the V gene TRBV28; 10 bases fit TRBD1. The CDR3 consists of 14 residues. The germline CDR1 and CDR2 sequences are MDHEN and SYDVKM. The ends lost 6 bases at V and 0 bases at J; junction bases unmatched: 1. CDR3 coding DNA: TGTGCCAGCAGGACAGGGGGCGTGAACACTGAAGCTTTCTTT. The encoded protein is CASRTGGVNTEAFF.

The chain has TRBV5-1 and TRBJ2-5; 8 positions match TRBD1. Germline CDR1 SGHRS, CDR2 YFSETQ. This CDR3 contains 15 residues. The V gene end was trimmed by 1 base and the J gene end by 5 bases; junction bases not matched to a gene: 7. Here the CDR3 reads CASSLSRGLAETQYF. CDR3 DNA: TGCGCCAGCAGCTTGAGCAGGGGGCTGGCGGAGACCCAGTACTTC.

CDR3: CASSLEEDREQFF. In DNA form, the CDR3 reads TGTGCCAGCAGCCTCGAGGAGGACCGGGAGCAGTTCTTC. This chain links TRBV9 with TRBJ2-1, with D perhaps TRBD2 (5 bases). The CDR3 loop spans 13 amino acids. Germline V lookup: CDR1 SGDLS, CDR2 YYNGEE. Trimming took off 4 bases at V and 10 bases at J, with 15 bases between the two ends.

This chain links TRBV5-1 with TRBJ2-7, with D tentatively TRBD2 (6 bases). V was clipped by 4 bases and J by 4 bases, with 15 bases between them. CDR1 SGHRS and CDR2 YFSETQ come from the germline V gene. The CDR3 has 14 residues. For the CDR3, the DNA is TGCGCCAGCAGCCTACCGGGAGAAAATTACGAGCAGTACTTC. This encodes CASSLPGENYEQYF.

J is TRBJ1-2 and V is TRBV7-2, with TRBD1 matching over 9 bases. The J segment lost 7 bases and the V segment lost 7 bases, leaving 10 bases of the junction unmatched. Germline loops: CDR1 SGHTA, CDR2 FQGNSA. The CDR3 consists of 14 residues. In DNA, the CDR3 is TGTGCCAGCAAAATTGGGGGGACAGGGAGTGGCTACACCTTC. Its translation: CASKIGGTGSGYTF.